The clone carrying this T cell receptor (beta chain) has ten or more counts. Its antigen is unknown. This entry comes from a study of T-cell memory formation after mild COVID-19. General study findings and limits: Some clones that responded were present in memory (sampled pre-infection), which suggests cross-reactive memory joined. CD4+ contracting clones lay mainly in CM and EM, CD8+ ones in EMRA.

Germline trimming cut 3 bases from V and 4 bases from J; bases unmatched to any gene: 1. Germline CDR1 reads SGDLS; CDR2 reads YYNGEE. CDR3 length: 13 amino acids. cDNA libraries for TCR alpha and TCR beta, carrying sample barcodes and UMIs, came from 5'RACE with constant-segment primers. TCRdb re-derived calls from the 5' RACE reads in MiXCR, one entry per CDR3 protein. Of 250,000 to 350,000 distinct CDR3 sequences listed, more than 15% are singletons. This TCR was recovered from a man between 18 and 29 years old who had mild COVID-19 (a few samples of this study predate the infection). Cell type and time point are not known. Sequenced input: PBMCs or a T cell subset sorted from them (not recorded which). V usage is TRBV9 and J usage is TRBJ2-1, with 7 bases fitting TRBD1. CDR3 DNA sequence: TGTGCCAGCAGCGCGACAGGGTACAATGAGCAGTTCTTC. Translating it yields CASSATGYNEQFF.